Each of the 4 T cell receptor beta chains below was sequenced from the same sample in a study of ipilimumab plus nivolumab after autologous stem cell transplantation. The table came from immunoSEQ multiplex PCR; TCRdb's copy has only in-frame clones and leaves some out. The sample yields 10,000 to 15,000 clones, 60% to 75% seen once. This specimen was PBMCs, taken in a trial of ipilimumab plus nivolumab as post-transplant consolidation. The receptors here all came from a male donor with diffuse large B-cell lymphoma.

Comments on this clone: Within the sample, other DNA sequences also encode this same CDR3. This chain links TRBV11-3 with TRBJ2-2; no firm D call. This CDR3 region has 13 residues. Between the trimmed V and J ends, which lost 3 bases and 1 base, there was a span of 3 bases. Germline loops: CDR1 SGHNT, CDR2 YENEEA. This CDR3 is CASSFRNTGELFF. Here the CDR3 DNA reads TGTGCCAGCAGCTTCAGGAACACCGGGGAGCTGTTTTTT.

This chain links TRBV5-4 with TRBJ2-7; D possibly corresponds to TRBD2 (5 bases). The V end lost 4 bases, the J end lost 5 bases, and 13 bases lay between the germline ends. Germline V gene lookup returns CDR1 SGHNT and CDR2 YYREEE (reference sequence). The CDR3 extends over 13 amino acids. The DNA for the CDR3 is TGTGCCAGCAGCATGGGAGTTAAGGACGAGCAGTACTTC. Its protein product is CASSMGVKDEQYF.

The genes are TRBV9 and TRBJ2-7; no definite D call. Trimming removed 0 bases from V and 6 bases from J, with 10 bases in between. From germline, CDR1 is SGDLS and CDR2 YYNGEE. The CDR3 contains 13 residues. The CDR3 DNA follows: TGTGCCAGCAGCGTAGATGCTGGGCTCGAGCAGTACTTC. Amino acid sequence: CASSVDAGLEQYF.

The rearrangement uses TRBV5-4 and TRBJ1-2, with 7 nucleotides matching TRBD1. The CDR3 is made up of 13 amino acids. CDR1 SGHNT and CDR2 YYREEE come from the germline V gene (reference sequence). The V and J ends lost 5 bases and 4 bases, in that order; junction bases with no gene match: 5. The CDR3 here is CASSSGQIYGYTF. The CDR3 region has the DNA TGTGCCAGCAGTTCGGGACAGATCTATGGCTACACCTTC.